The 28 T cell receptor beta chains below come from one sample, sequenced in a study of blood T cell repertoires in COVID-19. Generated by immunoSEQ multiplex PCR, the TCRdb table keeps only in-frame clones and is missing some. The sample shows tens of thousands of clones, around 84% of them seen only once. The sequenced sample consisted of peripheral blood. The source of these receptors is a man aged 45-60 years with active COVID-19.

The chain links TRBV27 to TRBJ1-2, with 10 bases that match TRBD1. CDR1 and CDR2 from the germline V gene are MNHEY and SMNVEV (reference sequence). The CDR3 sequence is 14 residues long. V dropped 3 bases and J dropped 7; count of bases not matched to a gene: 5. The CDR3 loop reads CASSFDRGRGGYTF. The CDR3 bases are TGTGCCAGCAGTTTCGACAGGGGGCGAGGTGGCTACACCTTC.

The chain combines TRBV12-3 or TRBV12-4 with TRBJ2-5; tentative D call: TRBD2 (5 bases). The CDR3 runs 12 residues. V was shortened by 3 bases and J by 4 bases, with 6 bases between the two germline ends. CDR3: CASSFSAETQYF. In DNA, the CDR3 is TGTGCCAGCAGTTTTAGCGCAGAGACCCAGTACTTC.

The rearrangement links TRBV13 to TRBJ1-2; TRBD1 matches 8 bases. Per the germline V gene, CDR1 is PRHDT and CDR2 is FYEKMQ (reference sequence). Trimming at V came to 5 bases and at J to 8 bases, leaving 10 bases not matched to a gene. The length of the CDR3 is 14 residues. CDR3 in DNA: TGTGCCAGCAGCCCCCGGGACAGGCTGCTCGGCTACACCTTC. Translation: CASSPRDRLLGYTF.

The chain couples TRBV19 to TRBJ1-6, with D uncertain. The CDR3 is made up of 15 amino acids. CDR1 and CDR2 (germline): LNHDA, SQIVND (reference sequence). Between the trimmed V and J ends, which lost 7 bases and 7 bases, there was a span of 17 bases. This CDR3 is CASTQADSLNSPLHF. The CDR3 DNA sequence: TGTGCCAGTACCCAGGCGGACTCATTAAATTCACCCCTCCACTTT.

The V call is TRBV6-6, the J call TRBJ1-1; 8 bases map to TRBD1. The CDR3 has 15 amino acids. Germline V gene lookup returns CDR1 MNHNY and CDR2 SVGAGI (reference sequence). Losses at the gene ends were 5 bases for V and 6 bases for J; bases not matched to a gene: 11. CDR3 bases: TGTGCCAGCAGTGACGGGGACAGGTCCTTTCCTGAAGCTTTCTTT. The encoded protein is CASSDGDRSFPEAFF.

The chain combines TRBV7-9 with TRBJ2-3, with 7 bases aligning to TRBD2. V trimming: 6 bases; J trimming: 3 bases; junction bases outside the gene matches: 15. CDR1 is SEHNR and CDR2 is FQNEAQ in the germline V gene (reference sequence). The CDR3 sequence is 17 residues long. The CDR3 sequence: CASRSNMRRRGTDTQYF. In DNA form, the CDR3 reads TGTGCCAGCAGATCGAATATGCGCCGGCGGGGGACAGATACGCAGTATTTT.

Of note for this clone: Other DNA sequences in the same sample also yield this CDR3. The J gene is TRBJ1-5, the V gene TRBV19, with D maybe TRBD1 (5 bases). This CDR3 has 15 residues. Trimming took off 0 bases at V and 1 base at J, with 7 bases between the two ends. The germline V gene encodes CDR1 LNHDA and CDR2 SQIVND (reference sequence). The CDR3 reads CASSIDRGSNQPQHF. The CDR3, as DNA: TGTGCCAGTAGTATAGATAGGGGAAGCAATCAGCCCCAGCATTTT.

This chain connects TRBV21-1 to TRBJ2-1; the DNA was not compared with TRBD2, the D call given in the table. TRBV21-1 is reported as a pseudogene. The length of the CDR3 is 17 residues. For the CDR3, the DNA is TGTGCCAGCAGGTGGCTTGGGTACGGGACTTTATACAATGAGCAGTTCTTC. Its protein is CASRWLGYGTLYNEQFF.

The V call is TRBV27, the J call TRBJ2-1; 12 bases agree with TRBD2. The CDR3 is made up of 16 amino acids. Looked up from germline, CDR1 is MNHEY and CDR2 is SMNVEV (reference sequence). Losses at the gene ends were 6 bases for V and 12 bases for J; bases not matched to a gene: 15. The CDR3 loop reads CASSPSGLAGLHRQFF. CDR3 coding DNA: TGTGCCAGCAGCCCATCTGGACTAGCGGGACTACATCGGCAGTTCTTC.

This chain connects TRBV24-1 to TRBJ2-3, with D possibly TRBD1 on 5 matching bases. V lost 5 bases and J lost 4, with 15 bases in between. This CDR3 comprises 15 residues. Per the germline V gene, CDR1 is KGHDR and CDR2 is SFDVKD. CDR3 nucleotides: TGTGCCACCAGTGTTGCAGGGCATGGAGCAGATACGCAGTATTTT. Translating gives CATSVAGHGADTQYF.

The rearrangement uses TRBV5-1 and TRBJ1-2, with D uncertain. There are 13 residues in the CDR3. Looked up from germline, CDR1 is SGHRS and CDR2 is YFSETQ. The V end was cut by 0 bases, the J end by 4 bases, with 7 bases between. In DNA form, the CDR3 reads TGCGCCAGCAGCTTGGCATTGTCCTATGGCTACACCTTC. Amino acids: CASSLALSYGYTF.

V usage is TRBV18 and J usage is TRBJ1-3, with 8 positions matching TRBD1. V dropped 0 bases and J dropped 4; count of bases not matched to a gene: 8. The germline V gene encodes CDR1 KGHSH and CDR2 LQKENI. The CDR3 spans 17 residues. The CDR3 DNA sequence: TGTGCCAGCTCACCACCTTTGCCCCGGACAGGGGGAAACACCATATATTTT. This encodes CASSPPLPRTGGNTIYF. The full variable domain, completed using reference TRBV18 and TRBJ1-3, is NAGVMQNPRHLVRRRGQEARLRCSPMKGHSHVYWYRQLPEEGLKFMVYLQKENIIDESGMPKERFSAEFPKEGPSILRIQQVVRGDSAAYFCASSPPLPRTGGNTIYFGEGSWLTVV.

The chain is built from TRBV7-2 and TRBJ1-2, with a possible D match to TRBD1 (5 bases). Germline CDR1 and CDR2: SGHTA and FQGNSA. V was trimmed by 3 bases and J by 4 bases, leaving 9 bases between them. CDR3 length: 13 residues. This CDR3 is CASSFRRGYGYTF. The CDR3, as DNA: TGTGCCAGCAGCTTTAGGAGGGGCTATGGCTACACCTTC.

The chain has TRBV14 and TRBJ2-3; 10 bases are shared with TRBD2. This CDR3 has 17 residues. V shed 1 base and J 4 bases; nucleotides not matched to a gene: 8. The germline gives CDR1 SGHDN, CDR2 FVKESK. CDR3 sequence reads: CASSQVWLAGVADTQYF. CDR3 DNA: TGTGCCAGCAGCCAAGTTTGGCTAGCGGGAGTGGCAGATACGCAGTATTTT.

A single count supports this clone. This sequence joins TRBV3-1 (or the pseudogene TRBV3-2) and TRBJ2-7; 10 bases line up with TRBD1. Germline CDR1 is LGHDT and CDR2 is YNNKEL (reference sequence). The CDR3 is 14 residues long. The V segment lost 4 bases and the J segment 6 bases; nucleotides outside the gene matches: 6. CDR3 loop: CASSRQGALGEQYV. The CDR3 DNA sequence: TGTGCCAGCAGCCGACAGGGGGCGCTTGGCGAGCAGTACGTC.

CDR3 in amino acids: CASSLVGQPQHF. DNA for the CDR3: TGTGCCAGCAGCTTGGTCGGTCAGCCCCAGCATTTT. The chain combines TRBV7-2 with TRBJ1-5; D not resolved. Deletions cut 3 bases from V and 6 bases from J, with 6 bases between. This CDR3 region has 12 residues. The germline gives CDR1 SGHTA, CDR2 FQGNSA.

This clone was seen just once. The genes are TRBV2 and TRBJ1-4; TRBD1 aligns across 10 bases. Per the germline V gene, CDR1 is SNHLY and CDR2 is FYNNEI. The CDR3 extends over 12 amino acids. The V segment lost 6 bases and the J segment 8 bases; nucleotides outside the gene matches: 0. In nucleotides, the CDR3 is TGTGCCAGCAGGGGACAGGGGGAAAAACTGTTTTTT. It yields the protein CASRGQGEKLFF.

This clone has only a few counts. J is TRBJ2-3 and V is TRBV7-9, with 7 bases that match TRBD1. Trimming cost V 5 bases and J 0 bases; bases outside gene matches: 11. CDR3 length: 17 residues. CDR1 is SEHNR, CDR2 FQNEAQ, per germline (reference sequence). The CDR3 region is CASSHSGTATSTDTQYF. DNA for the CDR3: TGTGCCAGCAGCCACTCAGGGACAGCAACTAGCACAGATACGCAGTATTTT.

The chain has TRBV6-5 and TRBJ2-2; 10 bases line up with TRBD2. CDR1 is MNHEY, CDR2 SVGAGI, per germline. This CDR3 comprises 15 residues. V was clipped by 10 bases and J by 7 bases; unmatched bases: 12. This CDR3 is CATKGSGGAYGELFF. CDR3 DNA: TGTGCCACTAAAGGGAGCGGGGGGGCCTACGGGGAGCTGTTTTTT.

Here the CDR3 DNA reads TGTGCCAGCTCAGCAGCGGCCGAGGCAACACCGACAAGGAGGACCGGGGAGCTGTTTTTT. Translated: CASSAAAEATPTRRTGELFF. The rearrangement links TRBV18 to TRBJ2-2; D possibly corresponds to TRBD2 (5 bases). V was shortened by 5 bases and J by 5 bases, with 30 bases between the two germline ends. Germline assignment: CDR1 KGHSH and CDR2 LQKENI. The CDR3 covers 20 residues.

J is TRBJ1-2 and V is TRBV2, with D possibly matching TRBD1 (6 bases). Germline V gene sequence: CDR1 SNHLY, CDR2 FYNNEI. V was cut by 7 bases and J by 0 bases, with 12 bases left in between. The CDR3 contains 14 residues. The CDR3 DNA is TGTGCCAGCAACATAGGACAGCCTAACTATGGCTACACCTTC. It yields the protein CASNIGQPNYGYTF. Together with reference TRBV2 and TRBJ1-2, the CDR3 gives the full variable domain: EPEVTQTPSHQVTQMGQEVILRCVPISNHLYFYWYRQILGQKVEFLVSFYNNEISEKSEIFDDQFSVERPDGSNFTLKIRSTKLEDSAMYFCASNIGQPNYGYTFGSGTRLTVV.

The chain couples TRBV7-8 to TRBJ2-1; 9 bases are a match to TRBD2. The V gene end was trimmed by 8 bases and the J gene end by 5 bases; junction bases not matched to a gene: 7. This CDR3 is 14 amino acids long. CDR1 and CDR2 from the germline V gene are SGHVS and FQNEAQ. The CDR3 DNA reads TGTGCCAGCCGGACTAGCGAGCTAAACAATGAGCAGTTCTTC. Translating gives CASRTSELNNEQFF.

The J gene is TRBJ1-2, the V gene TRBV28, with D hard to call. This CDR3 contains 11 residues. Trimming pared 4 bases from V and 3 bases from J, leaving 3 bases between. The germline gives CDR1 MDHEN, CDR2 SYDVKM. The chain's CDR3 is CASSSDYGYTF. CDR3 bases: TGTGCCAGCAGTTCTGACTATGGCTACACCTTC.

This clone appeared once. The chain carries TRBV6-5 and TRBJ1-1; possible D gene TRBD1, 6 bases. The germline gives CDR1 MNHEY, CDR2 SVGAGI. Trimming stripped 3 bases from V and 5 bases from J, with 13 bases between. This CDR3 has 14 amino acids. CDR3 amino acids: CASSYDGRGTEAFF. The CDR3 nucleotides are TGTGCCAGCAGTTATGACGGCAGGGGAACTGAAGCTTTCTTT.

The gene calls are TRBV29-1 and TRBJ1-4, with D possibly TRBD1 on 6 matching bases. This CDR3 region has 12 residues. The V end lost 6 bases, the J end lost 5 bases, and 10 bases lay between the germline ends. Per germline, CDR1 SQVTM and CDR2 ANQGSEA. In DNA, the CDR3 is TGCAGCGTCATACAGGGAAATGAAAAACTGTTTTTT. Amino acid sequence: CSVIQGNEKLFF.

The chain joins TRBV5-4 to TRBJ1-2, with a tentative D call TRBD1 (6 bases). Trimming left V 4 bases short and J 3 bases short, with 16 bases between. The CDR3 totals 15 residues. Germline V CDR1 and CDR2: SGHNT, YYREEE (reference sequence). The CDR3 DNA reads TGTGCCAGCAGCACCAAACAGGGAGGGGACTATGGCTACACCTTC. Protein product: CASSTKQGGDYGYTF.

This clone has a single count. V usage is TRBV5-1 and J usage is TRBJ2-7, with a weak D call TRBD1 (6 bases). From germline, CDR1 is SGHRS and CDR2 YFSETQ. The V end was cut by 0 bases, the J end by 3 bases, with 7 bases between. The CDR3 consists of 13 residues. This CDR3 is CASSLETGYEQYV. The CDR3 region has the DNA TGCGCCAGCAGCTTGGAGACAGGCTACGAGCAGTACGTC.

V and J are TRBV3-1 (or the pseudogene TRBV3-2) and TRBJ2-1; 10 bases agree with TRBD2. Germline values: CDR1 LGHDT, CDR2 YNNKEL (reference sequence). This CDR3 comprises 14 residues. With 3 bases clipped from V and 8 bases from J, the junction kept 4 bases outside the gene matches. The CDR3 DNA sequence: TGTGCCAGCAGCCATTCTAGCGGGAGTTATGAGCAGTTCTTC. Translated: CASSHSSGSYEQFF.